This TCR beta chain is drawn from a study of blood T cell repertoires in COVID-19. As for the study in general: PBMCs, B-cell-depleted T cells, or T cells were the source of the cDNA or gDNA that made up the material.

CDR3 length equals 16 residues. Germline V gene sequence: CDR1 MNHEY, CDR2 SMNVEV (reference sequence). The ends lost 3 bases at V and 0 bases at J; junction bases unmatched: 5. Source study methods: Nucleated cell number was recorded as an estimate derived from reference gene primer amplification. Generated by immunoSEQ multiplex PCR, the TCRdb table keeps only in-frame clones and is missing some. D and trimming were read from the DNA, whereas the V and J calls and clone size are those reported in that table. The sample lists 300,000 or so clones; roughly 88% were seen once. This clone has a single count.

Sequenced input: peripheral blood. The TCR was taken from a woman aged 50 to 60 with acute or convalescent COVID-19. The chain carries TRBV27 and TRBJ2-3; 8 bases align to TRBD1. The CDR3 nucleotides read TGTGCCAGCAGTTTCCGGACAGGGTTTAGCACAGATACGCAGTATTTT. Translating gives CASSFRTGFSTDTQYF.